This T cell receptor (beta chain) originates from a study of CD4 and CD8 cells across lung adenocarcinoma regions (dated by TCRdb to the late 2010s). Background for the entire study: Intratumor heterogeneity of the T cell receptor repertoire was examined by comparing tumor centers with tumor margins.

According to the germline V gene, CDR1 reads MNHNS and CDR2 reads SASEGT. The trim is 7 bases for V and 6 bases for J, with a gap of 17 bases between the germline ends. From its cysteine to its phenylalanine, the CDR3 spans 14 amino acids. Only the CDR3 part of the read is kept: 42 bases, read in frame from the first base. Library preparation employed PCR. The sample was run on a HiSeq X Ten. TCRdb trimmed public reads at Q25 via fastp, called clones via MiXCR and kept in-frame beta chains. Each record represents a unique CDR3 protein, reported with the most common genes and DNA among its rows. Present in this sample are approximately 13,000 distinct CDR3 sequences, roughly 48% of which were seen just once. The ten largest clones represent around a sixth of the sample. Patients with localized lung adenocarcinoma, a subtype of non-small cell lung cancer, were used as donors. The samples were taken from the centers of localized lung adenocarcinomas. For TCR repertoire analysis, CD4+ T cells from tumor tissue were profiled apart from CD8+ T cells.

In regard to this clonotype: What this receptor recognizes is not known. Within one base of it there is no much larger clone, and no base qualities were kept.

Sequencing was carried out using CD4+ T cells from the center of a lung tumor. The cell subset or site label of this sample denotes: tumor center region. This chain is built from TRBV6-1 and TRBJ2-3, with the D gene uncertain. This TCR was sampled from a male donor with lung adenocarcinoma. The CD4 and CD8 labels of this study may be unreliable. The DNA is TGTGCCAGCACCAACCCACTGTCCGGTGATACGCAGTATTTT. It is translated as CASTNPLSGDTQYF.